One sample yielded the 13 T cell receptor beta chains listed below, sequenced in a study of T-cell memory formation after mild COVID-19. TCRdb reanalysed the 5' RACE reads using MiXCR and keeps one entry per CDR3 protein. The profile shows approximately 340,000 distinct CDR3 sequences, roughly 13% of them singletons. Material for sequencing was PBMCs or a T cell subset sorted from them (not recorded which). Receptors originate from a man younger than 35 who had mild COVID-19 (a few samples of this study predate the infection). Cell type and time point are not known.

The chain uses TRBV6-2 or TRBV6-3 and TRBJ1-2; 8 positions match TRBD1. The germline CDR1 and CDR2 sequences are MNHEY and SVGEGT. The CDR3 consists of 14 residues. After removal of 2 bases from V and 4 bases from J, the junction contained 3 bases not matched to a gene. CDR3 residues: CASSYGQGFYGYTF. CDR3 coding DNA: TGTGCCAGCAGTTACGGACAGGGCTTCTATGGCTACACCTTC.

This clonotype was counted many times. V and J are TRBV7-2 and TRBJ2-3; 13 nucleotides match TRBD2. CDR1 and CDR2 from the germline V gene are SGHTA and FQGNSA. The CDR3 length is 15 residues. The V segment lost 4 bases and the J segment 3 bases; nucleotides outside the gene matches: 1. The CDR3 loop is CASSWTSGGTDTQYF. DNA for the CDR3: TGTGCCAGCAGCTGGACTAGCGGGGGTACAGATACGCAGTATTTT.

The chain employs TRBV7-9 and TRBJ2-1; TRBD2 is a possible D gene (6 bases). Germline loops: CDR1 SEHNR, CDR2 FQNEAQ (reference sequence). CDR3 length: 14 amino acids. Trimming stripped 5 bases from V and 5 bases from J, with 13 bases between. The CDR3 bases are TGTGCCAGCAGCCCCGTCGGGGGAAACAATGAGCAGTTCTTC. Amino acid sequence: CASSPVGGNNEQFF. The entire variable domain, with the rest obtained from reference TRBV7-9 and TRBJ2-1, is as follows: DTGVSQNPRHKITKRGQNVTFRCDPISEHNRLYWYRQTLGQGPEFLTYFQNEAQLEKSRLLSDRFSAERPKGSFSTLEIQRTEQGDSAMYLCASSPVGGNNEQFFGPGTRLTVL.

CDR3 in amino acids: CASSYSLQGEAFF. Written as DNA, the CDR3 is TGTGCCAGCAGTTACTCGCTTCAGGGTGAAGCTTTCTTT. V gene TRBV6-5 combines with J gene TRBJ1-1; a weak D match, TRBD1 (5 bases). Trimming took 0 bases from V and 7 from J, leaving 9 bases between them. There are 13 residues in the CDR3. In germline, CDR1 is MNHEY, CDR2 SVGAGI.

This clonotype came up many times. The CDR3 spells CSVQGRGPNTGELFF. CDR3 in DNA: TGCAGCGTTCAGGGACGGGGTCCGAACACCGGGGAGCTGTTTTTT. The chain employs TRBV29-1 and TRBJ2-2, with D possibly called TRBD1 or TRBD2 (5 bases each). The CDR3 covers 15 residues. Germline V gives CDR1 SQVTM, CDR2 ANQGSEA. Trimming took off 5 bases at V and 0 bases at J, with 13 bases between the two ends.

J is TRBJ2-5 and V is TRBV20-1; TRBD1 is a possible D gene (6 bases). The CDR3 contains 13 residues. With 3 bases removed from V and 5 bases from J, the gap between germline ends came to 13 bases. Germline-derived CDR1 and CDR2 are DFQATT and SNEGSKA (reference sequence). CDR3 nucleotides: TGCAGTGCTAGGAGCAGGGGCCGGGAGACCCAGTACTTC. As protein: CSARSRGRETQYF.

This clonotype was picked up a small number of times. The V and J genes are TRBV4-3 and TRBJ2-7; possibly TRBD2 for D (5 bases). Germline CDR1 reads LGHNA; CDR2 reads YSLEER. V was trimmed by 2 bases and J by 2 bases, leaving 13 bases between them. This CDR3 region has 15 residues. The CDR3 loop is CASSQTRAAPYEQYF. In DNA form, the CDR3 reads TGCGCCAGCAGCCAAACTCGAGCGGCACCCTACGAGCAGTACTTC.

This clonotype was found a few times. CDR3 nucleotides: TGTGCCAGCAGCCTCACAGGGAATCCCCAAGAGACCCAGTACTTC. Translated, it gives CASSLTGNPQETQYF. The chain links TRBV5-6 to TRBJ2-5; perhaps TRBD1 as D (6 bases). This CDR3 has 15 amino acids. Trimming removed 4 bases from V and 1 base from J, with 14 bases in between. The germline V gene has CDR1 SGHDT and CDR2 YYEEEE.

This clonotype was seen only a few times. The V call is TRBV6-2 or TRBV6-3, the J call TRBJ1-5, with D unresolved. Germline V lookup: CDR1 MNHEY, CDR2 SVGEGT. CDR3 size: 12 residues. V lost 4 bases, J lost 7 bases, and 8 bases lay in between. CDR3 coding DNA: TGTGCCAGCAGTTCGCAGACACAGCCCCAGCATTTT. Amino acid sequence: CASSSQTQPQHF.

The V call is TRBV7-9, the J call TRBJ1-2; D is ambiguous. V dropped 5 bases and J dropped 4 bases, with 11 bases sitting between them. Germline V lookup: CDR1 SEHNR, CDR2 FQNEAQ (reference sequence). There are 13 residues in the CDR3. CDR3 in amino acids: CASSGPNLYGYTF. CDR3 coding DNA: TGTGCCAGCAGCGGACCGAACCTCTATGGCTACACCTTC.

The gene calls are TRBV7-2 and TRBJ2-1; a weak D match, TRBD2 (5 bases). The CDR3 is 15 amino acids. Deletions cut 2 bases from V and 4 bases from J, with 12 bases between. The germline V gene encodes CDR1 SGHTA and CDR2 FQGNSA. The CDR3 loop is CASSLRTGTYNEQFF. The CDR3 coding sequence is TGTGCCAGCAGCTTACGGACTGGCACTTACAATGAGCAGTTCTTC.

V usage is TRBV18 and J usage is TRBJ1-4; D is ambiguous. V was pared by 2 bases and J by 7 bases, with 11 bases between. The CDR3 covers 14 residues. The germline gives CDR1 KGHSH, CDR2 LQKENI. The CDR3 loop reads CASSPGQMSEKLFF. The DNA for the CDR3 is TGTGCCAGCTCACCAGGGCAGATGTCTGAAAAACTGTTTTTT.

This clonotype was seen only a few times. This chain uses TRBV20-1 with TRBJ1-1; D possibly corresponds to TRBD1 (5 bases). The CDR3 contains 14 residues. The V gene's germline CDR1 is DFQATT and CDR2 SNEGSKA (reference sequence). The V and J ends lost 5 bases and 7 bases respectively, with 20 bases between them. The DNA of the CDR3 is TGCAGTGCTCCTCATACGTGGGGCCTTGGTGAAGCTTTCTTT. Its translation is CSAPHTWGLGEAFF.